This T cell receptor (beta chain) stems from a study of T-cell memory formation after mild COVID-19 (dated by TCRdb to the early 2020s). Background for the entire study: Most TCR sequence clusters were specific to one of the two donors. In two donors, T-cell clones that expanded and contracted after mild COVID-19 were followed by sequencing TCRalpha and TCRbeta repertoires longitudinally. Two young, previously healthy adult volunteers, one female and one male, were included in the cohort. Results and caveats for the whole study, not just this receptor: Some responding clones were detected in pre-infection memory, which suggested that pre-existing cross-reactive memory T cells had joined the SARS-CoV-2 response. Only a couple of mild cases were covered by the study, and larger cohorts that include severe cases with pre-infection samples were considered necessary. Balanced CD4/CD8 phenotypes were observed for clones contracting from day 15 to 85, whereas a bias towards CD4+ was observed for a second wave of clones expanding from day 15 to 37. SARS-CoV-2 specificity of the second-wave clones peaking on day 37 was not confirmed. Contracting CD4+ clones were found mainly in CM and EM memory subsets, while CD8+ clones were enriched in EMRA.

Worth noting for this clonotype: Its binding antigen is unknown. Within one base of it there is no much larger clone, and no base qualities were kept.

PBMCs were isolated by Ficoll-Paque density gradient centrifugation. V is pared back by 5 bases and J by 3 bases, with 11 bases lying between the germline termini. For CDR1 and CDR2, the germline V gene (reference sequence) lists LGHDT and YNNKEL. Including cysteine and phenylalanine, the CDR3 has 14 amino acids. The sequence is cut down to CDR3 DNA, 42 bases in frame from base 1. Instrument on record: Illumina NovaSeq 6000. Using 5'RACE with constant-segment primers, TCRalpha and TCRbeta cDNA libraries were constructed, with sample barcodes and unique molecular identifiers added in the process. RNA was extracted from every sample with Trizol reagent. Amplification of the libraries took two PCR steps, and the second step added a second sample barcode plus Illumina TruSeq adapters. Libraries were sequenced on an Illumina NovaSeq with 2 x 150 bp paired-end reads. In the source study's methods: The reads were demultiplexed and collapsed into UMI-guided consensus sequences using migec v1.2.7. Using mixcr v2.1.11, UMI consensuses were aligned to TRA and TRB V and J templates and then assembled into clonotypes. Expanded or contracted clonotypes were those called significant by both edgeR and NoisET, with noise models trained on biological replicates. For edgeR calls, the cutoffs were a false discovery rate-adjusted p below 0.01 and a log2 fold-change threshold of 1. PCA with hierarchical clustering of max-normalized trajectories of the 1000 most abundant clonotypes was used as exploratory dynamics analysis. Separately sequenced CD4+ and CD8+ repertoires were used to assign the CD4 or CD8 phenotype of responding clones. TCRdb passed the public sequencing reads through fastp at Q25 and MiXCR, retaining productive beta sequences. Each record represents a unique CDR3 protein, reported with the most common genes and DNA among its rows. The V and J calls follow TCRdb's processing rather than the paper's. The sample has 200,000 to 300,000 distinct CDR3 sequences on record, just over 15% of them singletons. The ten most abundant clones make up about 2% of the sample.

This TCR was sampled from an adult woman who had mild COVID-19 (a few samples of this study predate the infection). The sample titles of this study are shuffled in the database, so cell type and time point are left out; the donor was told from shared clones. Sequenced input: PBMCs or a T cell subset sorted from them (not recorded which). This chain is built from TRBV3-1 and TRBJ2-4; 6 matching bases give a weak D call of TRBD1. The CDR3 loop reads CASSLEGGKNIQYF. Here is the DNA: TGTGCCAGCAGCTTGGAAGGGGGCAAAAACATTCAGTACTTC.